This record concerns one T cell receptor (beta chain) sequence. The record originates from a study of OX40 agonist ivuxolimab in advanced cancers. Sequencing used immunoSEQ multiplex PCR; TCRdb keeps in-frame clones, though not all of them. The sample has approximately 17,000 clones; about two thirds are singletons. The source of this sequence is an adult with an advanced solid tumor such as melanoma, head and neck, liver or kidney cancer. Source: CD4+ or CD8+ T cells sorted from blood, taken in a trial of the OX40 agonist ivuxolimab.

CDR3 in amino acids: CASSLGRGALQYF. CDR3 in DNA: TGTGCCAGCAGCCTTGGAAGGGGGGCCCTCCAGTACTTC. The chain employs TRBV7-7 and TRBJ2-7, with D perhaps being TRBD1 or TRBD2 (6 bases each). The germline gives CDR1 SSHAT, CDR2 FNYEAQ (reference sequence). Trimming removed 5 bases at V and 10 bases at J, with 18 bases between. The CDR3 has 13 residues.